This TCR beta chain was sequenced for a study of T cell responses to AZD1222 COVID-19 vaccine. Profiled with immunoSEQ multiplex PCR; TCRdb holds only in-frame clones, not every one. Of about 55,000 clones in the sample, about 90% were seen once. Findings of the study overall: Clonal diversity was possibly underestimated; the donors were predominantly white British and more often female.

About this clone: The antigen remains unidentified.

This CDR3 comprises 15 residues. V dropped 1 base and J dropped 2 bases, with 9 bases sitting between them. The germline V gene encodes CDR1 MNHNS and CDR2 SASEGT. This chain connects TRBV6-1 to TRBJ1-5; D is ambiguous. The specimen comprised peripheral blood, sampled on day 0 of AZD1222 vaccination. This clonotype was sampled from an adult in good health. CDR3 region: CASSEEGIRNQPQHF. For the CDR3, the DNA is TGTGCCAGCAGTGAAGAAGGGATTCGCAATCAGCCCCAGCATTTT.